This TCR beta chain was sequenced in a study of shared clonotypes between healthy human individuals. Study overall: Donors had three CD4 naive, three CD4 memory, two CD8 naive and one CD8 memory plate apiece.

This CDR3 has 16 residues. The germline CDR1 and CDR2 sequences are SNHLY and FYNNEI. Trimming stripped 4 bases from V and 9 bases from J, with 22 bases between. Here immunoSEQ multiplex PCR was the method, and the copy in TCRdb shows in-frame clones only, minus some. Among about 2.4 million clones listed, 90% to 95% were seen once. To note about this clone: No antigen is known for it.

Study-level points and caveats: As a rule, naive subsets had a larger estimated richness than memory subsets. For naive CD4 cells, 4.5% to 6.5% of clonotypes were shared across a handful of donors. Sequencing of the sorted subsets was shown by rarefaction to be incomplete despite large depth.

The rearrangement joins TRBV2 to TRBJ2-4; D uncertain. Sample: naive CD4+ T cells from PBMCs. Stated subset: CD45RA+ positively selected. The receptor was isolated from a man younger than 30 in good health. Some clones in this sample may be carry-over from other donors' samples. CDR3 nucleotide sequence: TGTGCCAGCAGTGGGAAAGGAACTCCAGGAATAGTCATTCAGTACTTC. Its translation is CASSGKGTPGIVIQYF.